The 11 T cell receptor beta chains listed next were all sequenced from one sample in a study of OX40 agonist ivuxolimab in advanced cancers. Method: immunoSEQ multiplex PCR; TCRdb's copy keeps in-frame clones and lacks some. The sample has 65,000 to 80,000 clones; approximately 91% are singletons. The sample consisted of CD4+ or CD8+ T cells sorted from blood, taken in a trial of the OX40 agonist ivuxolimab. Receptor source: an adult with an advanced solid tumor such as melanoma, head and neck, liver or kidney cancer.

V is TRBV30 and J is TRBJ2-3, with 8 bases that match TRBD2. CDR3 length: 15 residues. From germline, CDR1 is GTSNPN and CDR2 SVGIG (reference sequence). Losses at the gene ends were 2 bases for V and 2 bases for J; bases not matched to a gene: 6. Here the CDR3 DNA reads TGTGCCTGGAGTCCTGTAGCGGGACCCACAGATACGCAGTATTTT. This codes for CAWSPVAGPTDTQYF.

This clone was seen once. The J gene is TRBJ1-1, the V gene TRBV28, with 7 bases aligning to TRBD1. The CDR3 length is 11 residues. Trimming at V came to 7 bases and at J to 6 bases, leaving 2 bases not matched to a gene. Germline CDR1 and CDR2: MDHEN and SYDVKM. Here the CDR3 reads CASTQGAEAFF. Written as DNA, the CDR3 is TGTGCCAGCACCCAGGGGGCTGAAGCTTTCTTT.

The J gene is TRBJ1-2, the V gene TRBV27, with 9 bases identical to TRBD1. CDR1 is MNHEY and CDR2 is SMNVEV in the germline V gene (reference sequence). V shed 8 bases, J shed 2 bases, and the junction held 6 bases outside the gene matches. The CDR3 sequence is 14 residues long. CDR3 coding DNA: TGTGCCAGCTCGGCGGACAGGGGCAACTATGGCTACACCTTC. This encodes CASSADRGNYGYTF.

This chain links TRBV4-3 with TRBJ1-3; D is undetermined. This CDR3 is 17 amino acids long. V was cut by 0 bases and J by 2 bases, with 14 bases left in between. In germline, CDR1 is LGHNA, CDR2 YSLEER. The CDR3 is CASSQDRVQGPGNTIYF. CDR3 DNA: TGCGCCAGCAGCCAAGATCGCGTCCAAGGGCCTGGAAACACCATATATTTT.

The CDR3 bases are TGTGCCAGCAGCTTGTCCGGGACAGGGGGCCGGGAGACCCAGTACTTC. It codes for CASSLSGTGGRETQYF. The chain joins TRBV11-1 to TRBJ2-5; 12 bases match TRBD1. V lost 3 bases and J lost 5; bases outside the gene matches: 7. Germline assignment: CDR1 SGHAT and CDR2 FQDESV (reference sequence). This CDR3 spans 16 amino acids.

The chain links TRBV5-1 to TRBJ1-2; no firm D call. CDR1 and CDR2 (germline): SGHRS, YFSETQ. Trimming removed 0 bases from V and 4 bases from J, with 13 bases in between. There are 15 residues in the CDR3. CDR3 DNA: TGCGCCAGCAGCTTGGCAGCCGGAGTAAGCTATGGCTACACCTTC. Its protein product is CASSLAAGVSYGYTF.

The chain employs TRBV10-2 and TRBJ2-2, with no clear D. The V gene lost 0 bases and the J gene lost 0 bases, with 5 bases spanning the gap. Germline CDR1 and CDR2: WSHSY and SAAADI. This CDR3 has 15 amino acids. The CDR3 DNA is TGCGCCAGCAGTGAGTCCACGGCGAACACCGGGGAGCTGTTTTTT. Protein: CASSESTANTGELFF.

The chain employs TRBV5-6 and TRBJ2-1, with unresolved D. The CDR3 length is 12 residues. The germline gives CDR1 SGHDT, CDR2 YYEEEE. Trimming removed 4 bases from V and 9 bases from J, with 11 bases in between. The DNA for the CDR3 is TGTGCCAGCAGCGCGGCTGGGATTGAGCAGTTCTTC. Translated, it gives CASSAAGIEQFF. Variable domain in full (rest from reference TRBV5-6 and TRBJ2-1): DAGVTQSPTHLIKTRGQQVTLRCSPKSGHDTVSWYQQALGQGPQFIFQYYEEEERQRGNFPDRFSGHQFPNYSSELNVNALLLGDSALYLCASSAAGIEQFFGPGTRLTVL.

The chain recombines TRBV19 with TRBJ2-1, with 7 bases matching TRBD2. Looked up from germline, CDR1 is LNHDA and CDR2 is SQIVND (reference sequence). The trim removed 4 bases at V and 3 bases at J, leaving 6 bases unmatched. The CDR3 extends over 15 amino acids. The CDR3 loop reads CASSKGPGGYNEQFF. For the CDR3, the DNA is TGTGCCAGTAGTAAGGGTCCGGGAGGCTACAATGAGCAGTTCTTC. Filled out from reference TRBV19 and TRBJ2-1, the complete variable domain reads DGGITQSPKYLFRKEGQNVTLSCEQNLNHDAMYWYRQDPGQGLRLIYYSQIVNDFQKGDIAEGYSVSREKKESFPLTVTSAQKNPTAFYLCASSKGPGGYNEQFFGPGTRLTVL.

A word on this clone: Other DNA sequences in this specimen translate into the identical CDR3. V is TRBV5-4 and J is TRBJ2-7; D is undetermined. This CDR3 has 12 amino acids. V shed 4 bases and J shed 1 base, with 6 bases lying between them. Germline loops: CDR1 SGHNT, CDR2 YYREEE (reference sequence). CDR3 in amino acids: CASSLSSYEQYF. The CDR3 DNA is TGTGCCAGCAGCCTTTCTTCCTACGAGCAGTACTTC.

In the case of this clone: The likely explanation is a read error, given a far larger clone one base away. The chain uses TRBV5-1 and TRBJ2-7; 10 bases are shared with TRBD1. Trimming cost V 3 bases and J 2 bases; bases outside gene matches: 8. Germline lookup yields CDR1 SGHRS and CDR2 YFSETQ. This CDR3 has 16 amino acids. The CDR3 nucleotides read TGCGCCAGCAGCTCGACAGGGGGCCTACTCCCCTACGAGCAGTACTTC. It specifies CASSSTGGLLPYEQYF.